This T cell receptor beta chain was recovered during a study of monozygotic twins with inflammatory bowel disease. Germline values: CDR1 SGHAT, CDR2 FQNNGV. CDR3 size: 16 residues. Using the 5' RACE reads, TCRdb records one entry per CDR3 protein without DNA. The sample spans about 380,000 distinct CDR3 sequences; the ten largest clones claim just over 2.5%. Sequencing used blood. This rearrangement joins TRBV11-2 to TRBJ2-1. This receptor was taken from a human donor with ulcerative colitis or Crohn's disease, or a healthy co-twin of an affected twin (not recorded which). The CDR3 loop is CASSLHGQGSYNEQFF.